This TCR beta chain stems from a study of blood T cell repertoires in COVID-19. Some clones are missing from TCRdb's copy, which holds only in-frame ones; the method was immunoSEQ multiplex PCR. The sample lists approximately 300,000 clones, around 87% occurring once. Germline V lookup: CDR1 MNHEY, CDR2 SVGAGI. V was trimmed by 0 bases and J by 4 bases, leaving 12 bases between them. The CDR3 covers 15 residues. The V and J genes are TRBV6-5 and TRBJ1-1; D is ambiguous. The TCR comes from a middle-aged woman with COVID-19, enrolled during active disease. What was sequenced was peripheral blood. CDR3 in amino acids: CASSYSAGLVTEAFF. The CDR3 nucleotides are TGTGCCAGCAGTTACTCGGCCGGGTTGGTCACTGAAGCTTTCTTT.